Included here is one T cell receptor (beta chain) sequence, with context. Its antigen is undetermined. In nominal health when sampled, donors likely had unrecorded immune exposures nonetheless. PCR involved 60 Vbeta and 13 Jbeta primers. Clones were sequenced by immunoSEQ multiplex PCR, and TCRdb holds only the in-frame ones, with some missing. This sample carries about 180,000 clones, 85% of them seen once, and the ten largest clones take 1%. The data stem from a study of cytomegalovirus exposure and HLA in healthy donors. Study observations and caveats: A later analysis associated 15,000 or so TCR beta sequences with HLA alleles at a 0.05 false discovery rate. Later analysis placed DRB1 highest and HLA-C lowest in TCR association rates, which differed by HLA locus. In a later analysis, TCR beta V- and J-gene trimming showed a link to a missense DCLRE1C variant.

This CDR3 comprises 17 residues. V trimming: 4 bases; J trimming: 0 bases; junction bases outside the gene matches: 14. Germline V gives CDR1 SQVTM, CDR2 ANQGSEA. The clonotype comes from a boy younger than 10 in good health and CMV-seronegative. The material sequenced was PBMCs. The chain combines TRBV29-1 with TRBJ2-7, with 8 bases matching TRBD2. In DNA, the CDR3 is TGCAGCGTTGCGGGGGGGGAAGGGGCGGGAATCTCCTACGAGCAGTACTTC. Translating gives CSVAGGEGAGISYEQYF.